The TCR beta chain under discussion was sequenced for a study of cytomegalovirus exposure and HLA in healthy donors. This CDR3 comprises 16 residues. Germline CDR1 SGHAT, CDR2 FQNNGV. Trimming removed 4 bases at V and 2 bases at J, with 18 bases between. General observations from the study: Altogether, more than 150 TCR beta chains were recorded as cytomegalovirus-associated.

A note on this clone: Its matching antigen is unknown.

The PCR employed 60 Vbeta primers together with 13 Jbeta primers. The repertoire was sequenced with immunoSEQ multiplex PCR; TCRdb's copy has only in-frame clones and lacks some. The profile shows 200,000 to 250,000 clones, 85% of them singletons. These donors counted as nominally healthy when sampled, but unrecorded immune exposures were likely. This clonotype was sampled from a human donor in good health. The rearrangement links TRBV11-2 to TRBJ2-7, with TRBD1 as a possible D gene (5 bases). The material sequenced was PBMCs. The CDR3 here is CASSSIKGSGTYEQYF. The CDR3 DNA reads as TGTGCCAGCAGCTCGATAAAAGGGTCAGGGACCTACGAGCAGTACTTC. The variable domain in full, completed from reference TRBV11-2 and TRBJ2-7, reads EAGVAQSPRYKIIEKRQSVAFWCNPISGHATLYWYQQILGQGPKLLIQFQNNGVVDDSQLPKDRFSAERLKGVDSTLKIQPAKLEDSAVYLCASSSIKGSGTYEQYFGPGTRLTVT.